The 8 T cell receptor beta chains presented below share a single source sample, sequenced in a study of blood T cell repertoires in COVID-19 (dated by TCRdb to between 2020 and 2021). The library was obtained by the immunoSEQ multiplex PCR assay. TCRdb retrieved this table from immuneACCESS and kept in-frame rearrangements only. Not all clones are present; in checked studies, unresolved V genes account for under half, and no reason is known for the remainder. The sample profile shows approximately 63,000 clones; 75% to 90% of them were found once. The ten largest make up more than 15% of the sample. The sequenced sample was peripheral blood. These receptors all come from an older woman with COVID-19, enrolled during active disease.

This rearrangement joins TRBV3-1 (or the pseudogene TRBV3-2) to TRBJ2-1, with 10 bases aligning to TRBD1. The V and J ends lost 4 bases and 9 bases, in that order; junction bases with no gene match: 6. Germline CDR1 reads LGHDT; CDR2 reads YNNKEL (reference sequence). The CDR3 is made up of 14 amino acids. CDR3 DNA sequence: TGTGCCAGCAGCCCCTTGACAGGGGGCAGTGAGCAGTTCTTC. This encodes CASSPLTGGSEQFF.

This rearrangement joins TRBV18 to TRBJ1-2, with D possibly TRBD1 on 6 matching bases. Germline values: CDR1 KGHSH, CDR2 LQKENI. Trimming cost V 3 bases and J 11 bases, with 19 bases left between them. The CDR3 spans 14 residues. The CDR3 loop reads CASSPPGTPNRYTF. The CDR3 region has the DNA TGTGCCAGCTCACCTCCCGGGACACCAAACCGATACACCTTC.

The chain uses TRBV4-1 and TRBJ2-3, with TRBD1 matching over 7 bases. The CDR3 is 17 residues long. Germline V gene sequence: CDR1 MGHRA, CDR2 YSYEKL. V lost 4 bases and J lost 4; bases outside the gene matches: 14. CDR3 nucleotides: TGCGCCAGCAGCCTTGACCAAGGACAGGAGGCGGCAGATACGCAGTATTTT. Protein sequence: CASSLDQGQEAADTQYF.

J is TRBJ1-3 and V is TRBV7-2, with D possibly matching TRBD1 (5 bases). The CDR3 sequence is 15 residues long. Trimming removed 1 base at V and 0 bases at J, with 7 bases between. Germline-derived CDR1 and CDR2 are SGHTA and FQGNSA. CDR3 sequence (DNA): TGTGCCAGCAGCTTAGGGAGGGGCTCTGGAAACACCATATATTTT. Translated, it gives CASSLGRGSGNTIYF.

CDR3 loop: CASSLEGAGTEAFF. The CDR3 bases are TGTGCCAGCAGCTTAGAGGGGGCAGGAACTGAAGCTTTCTTT. The V gene is TRBV7-3, the J gene TRBJ1-1; 7 nucleotides line up with TRBD1. This CDR3 region has 14 residues. The germline gives CDR1 SGHTA, CDR2 FQGTGA. The junction had 5 bases not matched to a gene; V was cut back by 2 bases and J by 5 bases.

Here the CDR3 reads CASSHPDRFTLGSGANVLTF. The CDR3 DNA sequence: TGTGCCAGTAGTCACCCTGACAGGTTCACTCTGGGCTCTGGGGCCAACGTCCTGACTTTC. This rearrangement joins TRBV19 to TRBJ2-6, with a weak D call TRBD1 (6 bases). The V end lost 5 bases, the J end lost 0 bases, and 23 bases lay between the germline ends. CDR1 and CDR2 (germline): LNHDA, SQIVND (reference sequence). This CDR3 region has 20 residues.

This rearrangement joins TRBV10-1 to TRBJ1-2; D is perhaps TRBD1 (6 bases). The CDR3 consists of 13 residues. Germline V gene sequence: CDR1 WNHNN, CDR2 SYGVQD (reference sequence). The V end was cut by 5 bases, the J end by 2 bases, with 9 bases between. The CDR3 spells CASSKGQNYGYTF. The CDR3 region has the DNA TGCGCCAGCAGTAAAGGACAGAACTATGGCTACACCTTC.

The chain links TRBV6-2 or TRBV6-3 to TRBJ2-7, with TRBD2 matching over 11 bases. CDR1 and CDR2 (germline): MNHEY, SVGEGT. The CDR3 is 16 amino acids. Trimming at V came to 4 bases and at J to 11 bases, leaving 16 bases not matched to a gene. Here the CDR3 reads CASSSTTGTSGPGEYF. In nucleotides, the CDR3 is TGTGCCAGCAGTTCCACCACCGGGACTAGCGGTCCCGGGGAGTACTTC.